Described below is a single T cell receptor beta chain sequence and its context. The record originates from a study of blood T cell repertoires in COVID-19. At the level of the study: Acute-phase and convalescent COVID-19 samples originated in the United States, Italy and Spain. The analysed material was cDNA or gDNA that came from T cells, B-cell-depleted T cells, or PBMCs.

The data were produced by immunoSEQ multiplex PCR, yet TCRdb's version contains in-frame clones alone and is incomplete. The table includes approximately 150,000 clones, 81% detected once. Germline trimming cut 5 bases from V and 7 bases from J; bases unmatched to any gene: 14. The CDR3 is made up of 15 amino acids. Germline V gene sequence: CDR1 SGHTA, CDR2 FQGNSA. The receptor's source is a man aged 55 to 70 with active or convalescent COVID-19. The sample consisted of peripheral blood. This chain uses TRBV7-2 with TRBJ2-7; 7 positions agree with TRBD1. The CDR3 is CASSDRGRRSGEQYF. CDR3 sequence (DNA): TGTGCCAGCAGCGATAGGGGGCGACGGAGTGGGGAGCAGTACTTC.